This entry is about one TCR beta chain. Its antigen is still unknown. These data belong to a study of shared clonotypes between healthy human individuals. Study details: Three plates each covered CD4 naive and memory; CD8 naive two, CD8 memory one. Study-wide points: Compared with memory subsets, naive subsets generally had larger estimated richness.

Sequencing used immunoSEQ multiplex PCR; TCRdb keeps in-frame clones, though not all of them. Among hundreds of thousands of clones, over 90% were seen once, and the ten largest hold 24%. Positive CCR7 selection of CD45RO-negative cells yielded the naive CD8 cells, and terminally differentiated effector memory CD45RA+ cells were excluded. CDR1 LNHNV and CDR2 YYDKDF come from the germline V gene (reference sequence). Trimming took off 5 bases at V and 3 bases at J, with 10 bases between the two ends. This CDR3 region has 13 residues. The origin of this receptor is a man aged 25-45 years in good health. Sequencing was performed on naive CD8+ T cells sorted from blood. The chain links TRBV15 to TRBJ1-2, with no clear D. The CDR3: CATSGEADYGYTF. In DNA form, the CDR3 reads TGTGCCACCAGCGGGGAAGCTGACTATGGCTACACCTTC.